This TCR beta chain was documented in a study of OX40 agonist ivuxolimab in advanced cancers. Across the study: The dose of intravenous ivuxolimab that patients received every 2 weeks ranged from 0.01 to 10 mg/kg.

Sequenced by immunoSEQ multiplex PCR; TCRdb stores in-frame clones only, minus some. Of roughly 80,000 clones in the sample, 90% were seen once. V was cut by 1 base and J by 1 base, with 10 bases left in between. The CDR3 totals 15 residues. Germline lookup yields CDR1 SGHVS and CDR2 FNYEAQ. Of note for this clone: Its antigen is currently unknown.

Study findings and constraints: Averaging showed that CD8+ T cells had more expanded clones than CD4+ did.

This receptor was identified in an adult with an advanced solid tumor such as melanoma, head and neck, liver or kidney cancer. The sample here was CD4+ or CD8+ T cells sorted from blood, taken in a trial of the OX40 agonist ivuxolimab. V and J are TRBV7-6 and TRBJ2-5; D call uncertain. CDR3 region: CASSLGGDFQETQYF. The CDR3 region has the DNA TGTGCCAGCAGCTTAGGAGGCGACTTCCAAGAGACCCAGTACTTC.